Many counts were recorded for the clone carrying this TCR beta chain. TCRdb re-derived calls from the 5' RACE reads in MiXCR, one entry per CDR3 protein. The sample includes 300,000 to 400,000 distinct CDR3 sequences, approximately 4.2% of them seen just once. The sample comes from a study of T cells after yellow fever vaccination. The CDR3 sequence is 13 residues long. The V and J ends lost 3 bases and 6 bases respectively, with 11 bases between them. Looked up from germline, CDR1 is SGHTA and CDR2 is FQGNSA. Sequencing was performed on PBMCs, taken 5 days after the yellow fever booster vaccination. The chain is built from TRBV7-2 and TRBJ1-2; D may be TRBD1 (5 bases). This sequence originates from a young man who received the YFV17D yellow fever vaccine. DNA for the CDR3: TGTGCCAGCAGCTTGGGCAGGGTGGATGGCTACACCTTC. Translating it yields CASSLGRVDGYTF.